The 2 T cell receptor beta chains below were found in one sample sequenced in a study of radiation and T cells in renal cell carcinoma. The protocol was immunoSEQ multiplex PCR, while the TCRdb copy is restricted to in-frame clones and leaves out a portion. The data show approximately 170,000 clones, about 87% seen once. The time point denotes: blood 4 weeks post-SBRT, at nephrectomy. Treatment: 15 Gy SBRT to primary tumor, nephrectomy 4 weeks later. The material sequenced was blood, taken from a patient whose treatment included radiotherapy and nephrectomy. Receptors originate from a woman in her fifties or sixties with renal cell carcinoma.

The J gene is TRBJ2-3, the V gene TRBV19; the D call may be TRBD1 or TRBD2 (7 bases each). Germline CDR1 LNHDA, CDR2 SQIVND (reference sequence). Between the trimmed V and J ends, which lost 7 bases and 3 bases, there was a span of 20 bases. The CDR3 has 16 residues. CDR3 coding DNA: TGTGCCAGTAACCCAGGGGGGGCACGGGGAACAGATACGCAGTATTTT. This codes for CASNPGGARGTDTQYF.

This clone appeared a few times. The chain uses TRBV4-1 and TRBJ1-1; tentative D call: TRBD1 (5 bases). Per germline, CDR1 MGHRA and CDR2 YSYEKL. CDR3 length: 15 residues. V dropped 0 bases and J dropped 8 bases, with 16 bases sitting between them. CDR3 sequence: CASSQEWGGLMEAFF. The DNA for the CDR3 is TGCGCCAGCAGCCAAGAATGGGGGGGTTTAATGGAAGCTTTCTTT.